The 11 T cell receptor beta chains in this list originate from one sample, sequenced in a study of blood T cell repertoires in COVID-19. Libraries were prepared by immunoSEQ multiplex PCR; TCRdb keeps only in-frame clonotypes and omits some of them. Of approximately 380,000 clones in the sample, 75% to 90% were seen once. Sequencing was carried out using peripheral blood. These receptors came from a young woman with acute or convalescent COVID-19.

This clone has a handful of counts. The rearrangement links TRBV19 to TRBJ2-1, with TRBD2 matching 14 bases. The CDR3 runs to 16 residues. Germline loops: CDR1 LNHDA, CDR2 SQIVND (reference sequence). J gave up 6 bases and V 5 bases, and 6 bases lay outside the gene matches. CDR3 nucleotides: TGTGCCAGTAGTCTCCGGACTAGCGGGAGGTCCAATGAGCAGTTCTTC. This translates into CASSLRTSGRSNEQFF.

The chain uses TRBV6-4 and TRBJ2-3; 13 bases align to TRBD2. The V segment lost 7 bases and the J segment 3 bases; nucleotides outside the gene matches: 4. The germline V gene encodes CDR1 MRHNA and CDR2 SNTAGT. The CDR3 totals 15 residues. The CDR3 region has the DNA TGTGCCAGCATTTTACTAGCGGGAGGGACAGATACGCAGTATTTT. As protein: CASILLAGGTDTQYF.

The chain combines TRBV30 with TRBJ2-7; TRBD1 aligns across 7 bases. The germline CDR1 and CDR2 sequences are GTSNPN and SVGIG (reference sequence). The CDR3 spans 12 residues. V was clipped by 4 bases and J by 1 base; unmatched bases: 1. The CDR3 spells CAWKDRSYEQYF. The DNA for the CDR3 is TGTGCCTGGAAGGACAGGTCCTACGAGCAGTACTTC.

This chain joins TRBV9 and TRBJ2-2; TRBD2 agrees at 9 bases. This CDR3 has 15 residues. Losses at the gene ends were 1 base for V and 7 bases for J; bases not matched to a gene: 5. Per germline, CDR1 SGDLS and CDR2 YYNGEE. CDR3 residues: CASSVQPTSGGELFF. The CDR3, as DNA: TGTGCCAGCAGCGTACAGCCGACTAGCGGCGGGGAGCTGTTTTTT.

The chain joins TRBV12-3 or TRBV12-4 to TRBJ1-1; possible D gene TRBD1, 5 bases. The CDR3 is made up of 13 amino acids. Trimming cost V 6 bases and J 5 bases, with 13 bases left between them. The CDR3 protein is CASSQVGGTEAFF. CDR3 sequence (DNA): TGTGCCAGCAGCCAAGTGGGGGGGACTGAAGCTTTCTTT.

This chain connects TRBV5-1 to TRBJ2-2; TRBD1 matches at 8 bases. The CDR3 contains 16 residues. V lost 3 bases to trimming and J lost 1 base; unmatched junction nucleotides: 5. Germline V gene data show CDR1 as SGHRS and CDR2 as YFSETQ. CDR3 region: CASSSTGTGNTGELFF. The CDR3 nucleotides read TGCGCCAGCAGCTCCACCGGGACAGGGAACACCGGGGAGCTGTTTTTT.

This chain joins TRBV5-1 and TRBJ1-6; D is uncertain. Germline loops: CDR1 SGHRS, CDR2 YFSETQ. The CDR3 extends over 14 amino acids. V gave up 0 bases and J gave up 14 bases, with 15 bases separating them. CDR3 bases: TGCGCCAGCAGCTTGGAGTCAGCCACCGGGACCCTCCACTTT. This sequence encodes CASSLESATGTLHF.

The chain links TRBV7-9 to TRBJ1-5, with D tentatively TRBD1 (5 bases). The V and J ends lost 2 bases and 11 bases respectively, with 16 bases between them. The CDR3 sequence is 14 residues long. Germline lookup yields CDR1 SEHNR and CDR2 FQNEAQ (reference sequence). The DNA for the CDR3 is TGTGCCAGCAGCTTATCGACAGAACCAGGAGCCCAGCATTTT. Translated, it gives CASSLSTEPGAQHF.

This clone was detected a few times. The V gene is TRBV3-1 (or the pseudogene TRBV3-2), the J gene TRBJ2-2; 7 bases agree with TRBD1. Per the germline V gene, CDR1 is LGHDT and CDR2 is YNNKEL (reference sequence). The J segment lost 5 bases and the V segment lost 7 bases, leaving 1 base of the junction unmatched. The CDR3 is 12 amino acids. This chain's CDR3 is CASTQGTGELFF. The CDR3 DNA is TGTGCCAGCACACAGGGGACCGGGGAGCTGTTTTTT.

CDR3 residues: CASSLNWGSTEAFF. Here the CDR3 DNA reads TGTGCCAGCAGCTTAAACTGGGGCAGCACTGAAGCTTTCTTT. The gene calls are TRBV7-8 and TRBJ1-1, with a weak D call TRBD1 (5 bases). The ends were cut back, 2 bases at V and 4 bases at J, with 11 bases in the middle. Germline V gives CDR1 SGHVS, CDR2 FQNEAQ. This CDR3 is 14 amino acids long.

This clone was detected only once. This chain connects TRBV6-5 to TRBJ1-1; the D is unclear. The CDR3 loop spans 13 amino acids. Germline CDR1 is MNHEY and CDR2 is SVGAGI. V was pared by 6 bases and J by 2 bases, with 10 bases between. As DNA, the CDR3 is TGTGCCAGCAGGCGAGGATCCAACACTGAAGCTTTCTTT. It encodes CASRRGSNTEAFF.